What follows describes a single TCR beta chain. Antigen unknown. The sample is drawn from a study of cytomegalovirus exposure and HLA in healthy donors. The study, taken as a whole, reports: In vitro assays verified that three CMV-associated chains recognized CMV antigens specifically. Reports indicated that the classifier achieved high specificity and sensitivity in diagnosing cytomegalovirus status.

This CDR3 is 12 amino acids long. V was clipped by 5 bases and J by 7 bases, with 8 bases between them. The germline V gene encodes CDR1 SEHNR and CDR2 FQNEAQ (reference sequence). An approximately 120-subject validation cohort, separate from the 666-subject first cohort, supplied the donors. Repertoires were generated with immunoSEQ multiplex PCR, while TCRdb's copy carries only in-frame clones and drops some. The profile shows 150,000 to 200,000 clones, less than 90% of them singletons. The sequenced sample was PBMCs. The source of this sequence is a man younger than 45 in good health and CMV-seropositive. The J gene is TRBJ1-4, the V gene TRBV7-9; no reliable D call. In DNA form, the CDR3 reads TGTGCCAGCAGCATCCCAGGTGAAAAACTGTTTTTT. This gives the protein CASSIPGEKLFF.